This T cell receptor (beta chain) was sequenced during a study of PD-1 blockade in classical Hodgkin lymphoma. Study-wide results and limits: Patients who began taking nivolumab under 1 year after ASCT were left out.

Time point given: cycle 4 day 1 (C4D1), after about 6 weeks of nivolumab. The patients all showed relapse after autologous stem cell transplantation, while their brentuximab vedotin exposure varied. Trimming took 4 bases from V and 5 from J, leaving 12 bases between them. Germline V lookup: CDR1 SGHRS, CDR2 YFSETQ. The CDR3 spans 13 residues. Comments on this clone: Its cognate antigen is unknown.

Clones were sequenced by immunoSEQ multiplex PCR, and TCRdb holds only the in-frame ones, with some missing. Of tens of thousands of clones in the sample, around 80% were seen once. The TCR originated in a human donor with classical Hodgkin lymphoma. The sequencing here drew on peripheral blood mononuclear cells (PBMCs), taken before the fourth cycle of nivolumab. The chain links TRBV5-1 to TRBJ2-5; the D gene is possibly TRBD1 (5 bases). CDR3: CASSRQGRETQYF. The CDR3 DNA reads TGCGCCAGCAGCCGTCAGGGAAGGGAGACCCAGTACTTC.